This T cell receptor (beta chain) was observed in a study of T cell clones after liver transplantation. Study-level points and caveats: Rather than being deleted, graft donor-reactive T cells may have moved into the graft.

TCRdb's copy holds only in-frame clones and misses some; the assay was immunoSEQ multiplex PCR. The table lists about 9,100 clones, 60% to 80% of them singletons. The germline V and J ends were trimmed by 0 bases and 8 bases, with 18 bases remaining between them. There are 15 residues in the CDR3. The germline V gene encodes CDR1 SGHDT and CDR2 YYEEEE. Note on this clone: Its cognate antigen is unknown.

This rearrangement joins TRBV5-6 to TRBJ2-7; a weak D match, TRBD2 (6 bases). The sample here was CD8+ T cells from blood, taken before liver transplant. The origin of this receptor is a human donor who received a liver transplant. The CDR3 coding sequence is TGTGCCAGCAGCTTGGATGGCGCCGGGGGTGGGCAGCAGTACTTC. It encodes CASSLDGAGGGQQYF.